This TCR beta chain was profiled in a study of post-analysis software for immune sequencing data (dated by TCRdb to between 2014 and 2016). Some background on the complete study: Relapsing-remitting, secondary progressive and progressive-relapsing multiple sclerosis were recorded as disease courses, and subtype annotation was lacking for some patients. The patient repertoires were set against 10 to 11 previously published healthy control repertoires from donors whose ages ranged from roughly 6 to 27 years. A subset of samples was prepared in parallel using single-end sample barcoding, then pooled and co-amplified after Illumina adapter ligation.

The CDR3 runs 12 residues from the cysteine to the phenylalanine. The DNA shown is the 36-base CDR3, in frame from base 1. The germline V gene specifies SQVTM as CDR1 and ANQGSEA as CDR2. V is shortened by 7 bases, J by 5 bases, and the region joining them spans 12 bases. This clonotype was seen more than once but under ten times. Its antigen is not yet known. Base qualities are not at hand, and no much larger clone is one base apart. General study outcomes and caveats: Multiple sclerosis patients had significantly lower normalized Chao1 diversity than controls, a result that suggests substantial peripheral T-cell clonal expansion. Direct clustering with F measure showed strong co-clustering of samples prepared in the same batch, prompting a batch-effect correction. The control group was slightly older than the multiple sclerosis patient group. Roughly 5 TRBV segments, including TRBV5-6, TRBV5-1 and TRBV20-1, were significantly more frequent in patients than controls.

To demonstrate the VDJtools post-analysis software, TCR beta repertoires were profiled from the peripheral blood of roughly 14 young patients with multiple sclerosis. The multiple sclerosis patients were children and adolescents between about 6 and 16 years of age. The method was PCR. The data were produced on an Illumina HiSeq 2500. To reduce PCR and sequencing biases, unique molecular identifiers were built into the TCR beta cDNA libraries. Roughly 500,000 cDNA molecules were obtained for every 1 to 10 million input T cells, so each molecule roughly corresponded to one T cell. The same protocol used for the earlier healthy control dataset was applied to prepare and sequence the patient libraries. Within a given batch, samples were prepared together, multiplexed and sequenced on the same HiSeq lane. The original methods were these. MIGEC handled the raw barcoded reads, throwing out single-read molecular identifier groups before consensus assembly and CDR3 extraction. Clonotype tables were post-analysed with VDJtools, and diversity was normalized by down-sampling all datasets to the smallest sample size. Repertoire overlap clustering matched CDR3 amino acid but not nucleotide sequences to correct batch-related cross-sample contamination. TCRdb trimmed public reads at Q25 via fastp, called clones via MiXCR and kept in-frame beta chains. Each CDR3 protein gets just one entry, which takes the most common genes and DNA from the rows behind it. TCRdb assigned the V and J calls; the authors' analysis was not used. The sample table lists hundreds of thousands of distinct CDR3 sequences, roughly 47% of them with a count of one. In total, the top ten clones hold 1.5% to 2% of the sample.

Sequencing was performed on blood. The sequence was obtained from a girl aged 10 to 17 with multiple sclerosis. The chain employs TRBV29-1 and TRBJ2-1; a tentative D call is TRBD1 (6 bases match). The sequenced DNA is TGCAGCGCCGCCCAGGGGAACAATGAGCAGTTCTTC. It codes for CSAAQGNNEQFF.